This passage covers 2 T cell receptor beta chains from one sample sequenced in a study of OX40 agonist ivuxolimab in advanced cancers. Repertoires were generated with immunoSEQ multiplex PCR, while TCRdb's copy carries only in-frame clones and drops some. The sample has some 80,000 clones; approximately 83% are singletons. Sequenced material: CD4+ or CD8+ T cells sorted from blood, taken in a trial of the OX40 agonist ivuxolimab. Source of these receptors: an adult with an advanced solid tumor such as melanoma, head and neck, liver or kidney cancer.

The chain combines TRBV7-3 with TRBJ2-3; no clear D gene. CDR3 length: 12 residues. CDR1 SGHTA and CDR2 FQGTGA come from the germline V gene. With 0 bases removed from V and 5 bases from J, the gap between germline ends came to 3 bases. CDR3 in amino acids: CASSLTRDTQYF. The CDR3 DNA sequence: TGTGCCAGCAGCTTAACCAGAGATACGCAGTATTTT.

The CDR3 here is CASSTQRGNTIYF. CDR3 bases: TGTGCCAGCTCGACCCAGAGGGGAAACACCATATATTTT. V and J are TRBV6-6 and TRBJ1-3; D not resolved. CDR3 length: 13 amino acids. Germline V lookup: CDR1 MNHNY, CDR2 SVGAGI (reference sequence). Trimming removed 8 bases at V and 4 bases at J, with 12 bases between.